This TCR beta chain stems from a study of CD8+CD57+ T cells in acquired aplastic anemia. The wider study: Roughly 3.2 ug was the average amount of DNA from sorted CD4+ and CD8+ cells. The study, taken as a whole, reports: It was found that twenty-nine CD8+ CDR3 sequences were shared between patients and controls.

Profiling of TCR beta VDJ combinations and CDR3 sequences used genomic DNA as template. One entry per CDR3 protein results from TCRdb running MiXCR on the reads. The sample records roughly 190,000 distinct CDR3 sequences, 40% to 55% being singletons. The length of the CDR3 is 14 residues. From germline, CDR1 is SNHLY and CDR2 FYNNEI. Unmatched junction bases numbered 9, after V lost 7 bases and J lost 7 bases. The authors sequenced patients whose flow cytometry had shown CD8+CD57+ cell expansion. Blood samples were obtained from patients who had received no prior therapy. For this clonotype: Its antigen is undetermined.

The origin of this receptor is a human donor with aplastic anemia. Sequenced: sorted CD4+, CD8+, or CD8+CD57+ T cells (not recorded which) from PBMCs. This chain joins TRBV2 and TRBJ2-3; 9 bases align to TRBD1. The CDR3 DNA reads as TGTGCCAGCACCTTTGACAGGGGGTTAAATACGCAGTATTTT. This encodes CASTFDRGLNTQYF. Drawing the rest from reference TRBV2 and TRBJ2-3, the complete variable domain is EPEVTQTPSHQVTQMGQEVILRCVPISNHLYFYWYRQILGQKVEFLVSFYNNEISEKSEIFDDQFSVERPDGSNFTLKIRSTKLEDSAMYFCASTFDRGLNTQYFGPGTRLTVL.